These 4 T cell receptor beta chains were all obtained from the same sample, sequenced in a study of cytomegalovirus exposure and HLA in healthy donors. It was with 60 Vbeta and 13 Jbeta primers that the PCR ran. This table comes from immunoSEQ multiplex PCR, and its TCRdb copy is limited to in-frame clones, with some not included. The sample carries around 210,000 clones, roughly 78% recorded once. The sequencing input was PBMCs. These receptor sequences come from a boy aged 5-17 years in good health and CMV-seronegative.

The chain has TRBV5-1 and TRBJ1-2, with D perhaps matching TRBD1 (6 bases). Trimming removed 0 bases at V and 8 bases at J, with 23 bases between. The CDR3 totals 17 residues. The germline V gene has CDR1 SGHRS and CDR2 YFSETQ. The CDR3 loop is CASSLVLSTGPSFGYTF. The CDR3 DNA is TGCGCCAGCAGCTTGGTTCTCTCGACAGGTCCATCTTTCGGCTACACCTTC.

The gene calls are TRBV30 and TRBJ2-3; a possible D gene is TRBD1 (5 bases). This CDR3 has 13 residues. V dropped 0 bases and J dropped 8 bases, with 12 bases sitting between them. The germline CDR1 and CDR2 sequences are GTSNPN and SVGIG (reference sequence). The CDR3 sequence: CAWSVLLQGTQYF. Here the CDR3 DNA reads TGTGCCTGGAGTGTACTTTTGCAGGGTACGCAGTATTTT.

This clone was recorded once. V is TRBV5-1 and J is TRBJ2-2; unclear D gene. This CDR3 region has 16 residues. V shed 1 base and J shed 0 bases, with 10 bases lying between them. Per germline, CDR1 SGHRS and CDR2 YFSETQ. CDR3 sequence (DNA): TGCGCCAGCAGCTTGCTCCGGTCCTCGAACACCGGGGAGCTGTTTTTT. This translates into CASSLLRSSNTGELFF.

CDR3 nucleotides: TGTGCCAGTAGTATAGATCACGGGGGGACAGGGTATGGCTACACCTTC. Protein product: CASSIDHGGTGYGYTF. The V gene is TRBV19, the J gene TRBJ1-2; 9 nucleotides line up with TRBD1. Per germline, CDR1 LNHDA and CDR2 SQIVND (reference sequence). The ends lost 0 bases at V and 5 bases at J; junction bases unmatched: 7. There are 16 residues in the CDR3.